The text below deals with one T cell receptor (beta chain). Trimming left V 4 bases short and J 5 bases short, with 5 bases between. CDR3 size: 10 residues. CDR1 is SQVTM, CDR2 ANQGSEA, per germline. The sample originates from a study of blood T cells in healthy people across ages. Primed by a sample-barcoded 5' primer and a J-beta primer mix, a second PCR proceeded for roughly 6 to 12 cycles. TCRdb used MiXCR to reprocess the 5' RACE reads, holding one entry per CDR3 protein. The sample records 600,000 or so distinct CDR3 sequences, 20% to 25% being singletons. The chain recombines TRBV29-1 with TRBJ2-5; unclear D gene. What was sequenced was blood. The receptor was isolated from a man in his 70s in good health. The CDR3 bases are TGCAGCGTTGGAATGGAGACCCAGTACTTC. Its protein product is CSVGMETQYF.